A single sample is the source of the 21 T cell receptor beta chains below, sequenced in a study of T cell responses to AZD1222 COVID-19 vaccine. Clones were sequenced by immunoSEQ multiplex PCR, and TCRdb holds only the in-frame ones, with some missing. Of around 58,000 clones in the sample, more than 70% were seen once. The sequencing used peripheral blood, collected 28 days after the second AZD1222 dose. These receptors were collected from an adult who received the AZD1222 COVID-19 vaccine.

This clone was recorded only once. This chain connects TRBV7-2 to TRBJ2-5; D might be TRBD1 (5 bases). Germline CDR1 reads SGHTA; CDR2 reads FQGNSA. This CDR3 comprises 11 residues. Trimming took off 6 bases at V and 3 bases at J, with 5 bases between the two ends. In DNA form, the CDR3 reads TGTGCCAGCAGACAGGAAGAGACCCAGTACTTC. Its protein is CASRQEETQYF.

The rearrangement links TRBV5-1 to TRBJ2-3, with D perhaps assigned TRBD1 or TRBD2 (5 bases each). Germline CDR1 and CDR2: SGHRS and YFSETQ. This CDR3 comprises 13 residues. V lost 4 bases to trimming and J lost 4 bases, with 10 bases between them. The CDR3 nucleotides are TGCGCCAGCAGCCGAGAGGGGCCAGATACGCAGTATTTT. Residues: CASSREGPDTQYF.

This sequence joins TRBV11-3 and TRBJ2-2; 11 bases match TRBD2. The junction had 6 bases not matched to a gene; V was cut back by 5 bases and J by 1 base. Germline values: CDR1 SGHNT, CDR2 YENEEA. This CDR3 contains 17 residues. In DNA, the CDR3 is TGTGCCAGCAGCCCCCGAGGGACTAGCGGGAACACCGGGGAGCTGTTTTTT. Amino acid sequence: CASSPRGTSGNTGELFF. The full variable domain, with the rest looked up from reference TRBV11-3 and TRBJ2-2, is EAGVVQSPRYKIIEKKQPVAFWCNPISGHNTLYWYLQNLGQGPELLIRYENEEAVDDSQLPKDRFSAERLKGVDSTLKIQPAELGDSAVYLCASSPRGTSGNTGELFFGEGSRLTVL.

In this sample, this clone turned up once. The V call is TRBV23-1, the J call TRBJ1-5; 8 bases agree with TRBD1. TRBV23-1 is reported as an ORF; its role is uncertain. J gave up 5 bases and V 9 bases, and 9 bases lay outside the gene matches. This CDR3 is built from 14 residues. The CDR3 DNA is TGCGCCAGAAGGACAGGGAGGGAGGATCAGCCCCAGCATTTT. It is translated as CARRTGREDQPQHF.

V is TRBV10-1 and J is TRBJ2-5; D gene uncertain. Germline V gene sequence: CDR1 WNHNN, CDR2 SYGVQD (reference sequence). Trimming removed 0 bases at V and 5 bases at J, with 4 bases between. The CDR3 totals 12 residues. CDR3 nucleotide sequence: TGCGCCAGCAGTGAGTCGGAGGAGACCCAGTACTTC. Translating it yields CASSESEETQYF.

The chain has TRBV30 and TRBJ1-1; 8 bases fit TRBD1. Germline V gives CDR1 GTSNPN, CDR2 SVGIG (reference sequence). V lost 2 bases to trimming and J lost 1 base; unmatched junction nucleotides: 6. The CDR3 is 15 amino acids. DNA for the CDR3: TGTGCCTGGAGTTCCCTGACAGGGGAGAACACTGAAGCTTTCTTT. Protein product: CAWSSLTGENTEAFF.

The CDR3 is CASSRSVREGKGDEQFF. In DNA, the CDR3 is TGTGCCAGCTCGAGGAGTGTTCGGGAGGGCAAGGGGGATGAGCAGTTCTTC. The genes are TRBV7-8 and TRBJ2-1; 8 positions agree with TRBD2. CDR3 length equals 17 residues. The trim removed 8 bases at V and 8 bases at J, leaving 20 bases unmatched. CDR1 SGHVS and CDR2 FQNEAQ come from the germline V gene. The full variable domain, its missing parts supplied by reference TRBV7-8 and TRBJ2-1, is GAGVSQSPRYKVAKRGQDVALRCDPISGHVSLFWYQQALGQGPEFLTYFQNEAQLDKSGLPSDRFFAERPEGSVSTLKIQRTQQEDSAVYLCASSRSVREGKGDEQFFGPGTRLTVL.

CDR3 sequence (DNA): TGTGCCTGGAGGCCACCCAGGGGATACACTGAAGCTTTCTTT. Residues: CAWRPPRGYTEAFF. The rearrangement uses TRBV30 and TRBJ1-1; the D gene is possibly TRBD1 (6 bases). Trimming took 3 bases from V and 3 from J, leaving 14 bases between them. Germline V gene data show CDR1 as GTSNPN and CDR2 as SVGIG (reference sequence). This CDR3 contains 14 residues.

The chain uses TRBV7-8 and TRBJ2-1, with 7 bases lining up with TRBD2. The CDR3 loop spans 15 amino acids. Germline V gene data show CDR1 as SGHVS and CDR2 as FQNEAQ. V trimming: 5 bases; J trimming: 2 bases; junction bases outside the gene matches: 6. CDR3: CASSMREQTYNEQFF. The CDR3 nucleotides are TGTGCCAGCAGCATGCGGGAGCAAACCTACAATGAGCAGTTCTTC.

This clone was seen more than once but under ten times. The chain recombines TRBV25-1 with TRBJ1-3; 9 bases are a match to TRBD1. V gave up 3 bases and J gave up 3 bases; unmatched junction bases: 3. The V gene's germline CDR1 is MGHDK and CDR2 SYGVNS. The CDR3 length is 15 residues. The CDR3 sequence is CASSEPTGGGNTIYF. The CDR3 region has the DNA TGTGCCAGCAGTGAGCCGACAGGGGGTGGAAACACCATATATTTT. Drawing the rest from reference TRBV25-1 and TRBJ1-3, the complete variable domain is EADIYQTPRYLVIGTGKKITLECSQTMGHDKMYWYQQDPGMELHLIHYSYGVNSTEKGDLSSESTVSRIRTEHFPLTLESARPSHTSQYLCASSEPTGGGNTIYFGEGSWLTVV.

The rearrangement joins TRBV6-5 to TRBJ2-2; 11 bases line up with TRBD2. The CDR3 is 16 residues long. The ends lost 4 bases at V and 4 bases at J; junction bases unmatched: 5. Germline-derived CDR1 and CDR2 are MNHEY and SVGAGI. Here the CDR3 reads CASSSGLAVFTGELFF. The CDR3 nucleotides are TGTGCCAGCAGTTCGGGACTAGCGGTCTTCACCGGGGAGCTGTTTTTT.

The genes are TRBV27 and TRBJ2-3; 8 bases fit TRBD1. The J segment lost 1 base and the V segment lost 5 bases, leaving 5 bases of the junction unmatched. Per the germline V gene, CDR1 is MNHEY and CDR2 is SMNVEV (reference sequence). The CDR3 consists of 15 residues. CDR3 protein: CASSIDRGGTDTQYF. The CDR3, as DNA: TGTGCCAGCAGTATAGACAGGGGTGGCACAGATACGCAGTATTTT.

The CDR3 nucleotides are TGTGCCAGTGGGGACGTACGGGCTGAAAAACTGTTTTTT. Translation gives CASGDVRAEKLFF. The chain couples TRBV19 to TRBJ1-4; the D gene is possibly TRBD1 (5 bases). CDR1 and CDR2 from the germline V gene are LNHDA and SQIVND (reference sequence). Trimming took off 8 bases at V and 7 bases at J, with 14 bases between the two ends. The CDR3 covers 13 residues.

The genes are TRBV11-2 and TRBJ2-6, with 8 bases lining up with TRBD2. V gave up 3 bases and J gave up 0 bases; unmatched junction bases: 4. Germline V gene sequence: CDR1 SGHAT, CDR2 FQNNGV. This CDR3 is 17 amino acids long. The CDR3 spells CASSLGTRTSGANVLTF. The CDR3 nucleotides are TGTGCCAGCAGCTTGGGGACTAGAACCTCTGGGGCCAACGTCCTGACTTTC.

This clone has more than one count but fewer than ten. The genes are TRBV25-1 and TRBJ2-7; no reliable D call. The CDR3 extends over 15 amino acids. The germline V and J ends were trimmed by 6 bases and 6 bases, with 21 bases remaining between them. The germline CDR1 and CDR2 sequences are MGHDK and SYGVNS. The CDR3 loop reads CASRAMGGRDSEQYF. CDR3 sequence (DNA): TGTGCCAGCAGAGCAATGGGCGGCCGAGACTCCGAGCAGTACTTC.

The chain links TRBV18 to TRBJ2-1, with 7 bases matching TRBD2. The J segment lost 2 bases and the V segment lost 0 bases, leaving 4 bases of the junction unmatched. Germline CDR1 is KGHSH and CDR2 is LQKENI. CDR3 length equals 16 residues. The CDR3 loop reads CASSPPSLAAYNEQFF. The DNA of the CDR3 is TGTGCCAGCTCACCACCGAGCCTAGCGGCCTACAATGAGCAGTTCTTC.

The J gene is TRBJ2-5, the V gene TRBV2; 9 bases align to TRBD1. The CDR3 is 17 amino acids. Unmatched junction bases numbered 13, after V lost 5 bases and J lost 3 bases. The V gene's germline CDR1 is SNHLY and CDR2 FYNNEI. The CDR3, as DNA: TGTGCCAGCAGTACCGGGACAGGGTCTATCGTAAAAGAGACCCAGTACTTC. Its protein is CASSTGTGSIVKETQYF.

This clone was recorded only once. The rearrangement joins TRBV25-1 to TRBJ1-1, with a possible D match to TRBD1 (6 bases). Trimming pared 3 bases from V and 8 bases from J, leaving 16 bases between. In germline, CDR1 is MGHDK, CDR2 SYGVNS. The CDR3 is 14 residues long. The CDR3 region has the DNA TGTGCCAGCAGTGACCTCACAGGGAGTGGCGAAGCTTTCTTT. Amino acids: CASSDLTGSGEAFF.

The chain recombines TRBV30 with TRBJ1-2; D is perhaps TRBD1 (5 bases). This CDR3 has 12 amino acids. Per germline, CDR1 GTSNPN and CDR2 SVGIG (reference sequence). V was pared by 2 bases and J by 7 bases, with 11 bases between. CDR3 DNA: TGTGCCTGGAGTAAACAGGATGGTGGCTACACCTTC. As protein: CAWSKQDGGYTF.

V gene TRBV7-8 combines with J gene TRBJ1-1; tentatively, D is TRBD1 (6 bases). The length of the CDR3 is 14 residues. The V end was cut by 3 bases, the J end by 3 bases, with 11 bases between. Germline V gene data show CDR1 as SGHVS and CDR2 as FQNEAQ. CDR3 protein: CASSLGRGYTEAFF. In DNA, the CDR3 is TGTGCCAGCAGCTTGGGCAGGGGATACACTGAAGCTTTCTTT.

V is TRBV19 and J is TRBJ2-7; TRBD1 agrees at 12 bases. The trim removed 8 bases at V and 4 bases at J, leaving 3 bases unmatched. This CDR3 has 13 residues. The germline gives CDR1 LNHDA, CDR2 SQIVND (reference sequence). CDR3 DNA sequence: TGTGCCAGTGGGGGACAGGGGGCGTACGAGCAGTACTTC. The encoded protein is CASGGQGAYEQYF.